A selection of T cell receptor beta chains follows, all from one sample in a study of human T cells and chemical hapten exposure. TCRdb recomputed calls from the RACE reads with MiXCR, one row per CDR3 protein. The sample holds under 60,000 distinct CDR3 sequences, about 9.6% seen once. Source: whole blood, taken in connection with sensitization to the hapten diphenylcyclopropenone (DPC). The receptors derive from a woman under 40 with alopecia areata. Some clones in this sample may be carry-over from other donors' samples. Each CDR3 is given with its conserved first and last residue. Each record gives: clone size, V gene, D gene, J gene, CDR3 protein, CDR3 DNA. A D gene is named only where the DNA matches it firmly. Clone size appears in some rows only: once, few, many, or a class for an expanded clone.

abundance: few; v_gene: TRBV29-1; d_gene: -; j_gene: TRBJ2-5; CDR3aa: CSVRGRGSETQYF; CDR3nt: TGCAGCGTCCGGGGGCGGGGTTCTGAGACCCAGTACTTC
abundance: few; v_gene: TRBV28; d_gene: TRBD2; j_gene: TRBJ2-7; CDR3aa: CASSLAGGPFYEQYF; CDR3nt: TGTGCCAGCAGTCTAGCGGGGGGGCCGTTCTACGAGCAGTACTTC
abundance: -; v_gene: TRBV6-5; d_gene: -; j_gene: TRBJ1-1; CDR3aa: CASSYGVSFRNTEAFF; CDR3nt: TGTGCCAGCAGTTACGGCGTCAGCTTCAGGAACACTGAAGCTTTCTTT
abundance: few; v_gene: TRBV5-1; d_gene: -; j_gene: TRBJ2-3; CDR3aa: CASRVNTDTQYF; CDR3nt: TGCGCCAGCAGAGTTAACACAGATACGCAGTATTTT
abundance: -; v_gene: TRBV6-2/TRBV6-3; d_gene: TRBD2; j_gene: TRBJ2-2; CDR3aa: CASSVRLAGNTGELFF; CDR3nt: TGTGCCAGCAGTGTTCGACTAGCAGGGAACACCGGGGAGCTGTTTTTT
abundance: many; v_gene: TRBV28; d_gene: TRBD1; j_gene: TRBJ1-5; CDR3aa: CASSYSGGGQPQHF; CDR3nt: TGTGCCAGCAGTTACTCAGGGGGCGGTCAGCCCCAGCATTTT
abundance: few; v_gene: TRBV12-3/TRBV12-4; d_gene: -; j_gene: TRBJ2-5; CDR3aa: CASSLNGLDQETQYF; CDR3nt: TGTGCCAGCAGTTTAAACGGGCTCGACCAAGAGACCCAGTACTTC
abundance: -; v_gene: TRBV6-1; d_gene: -; j_gene: TRBJ2-2; CDR3aa: CASRRDGGTGELFF; CDR3nt: TGTGCCAGCAGGAGGGACGGGGGCACCGGGGAGCTGTTTTTT
abundance: few; v_gene: TRBV29-1; d_gene: -; j_gene: TRBJ1-2; CDR3aa: CSVGGGRGGYTF; CDR3nt: TGCAGCGTTGGAGGGGGAAGGGGCGGCTACACCTTC
abundance: few; v_gene: TRBV7-9; d_gene: -; j_gene: TRBJ1-1; CDR3aa: CASSLVGTGNTEAFF; CDR3nt: TGTGCCAGCAGCTTAGTGGGAACAGGGAACACTGAAGCTTTCTTT
abundance: few; v_gene: TRBV4-2; d_gene: TRBD2; j_gene: TRBJ2-5; CDR3aa: CASSQGTSGGIQETQYF; CDR3nt: TGTGCCAGCAGCCAAGGGACTAGCGGGGGGATACAAGAGACCCAGTACTTC
abundance: few; v_gene: TRBV6-2/TRBV6-3; d_gene: -; j_gene: TRBJ2-3; CDR3aa: CASSYLGKDTQYF; CDR3nt: TGTGCCAGCAGTTACCTGGGGAAAGATACGCAGTATTTT
abundance: -; v_gene: TRBV7-6; d_gene: -; j_gene: TRBJ1-3; CDR3aa: CASSLLGGGGGNTIYF; CDR3nt: TGTGCCAGCAGCTTATTAGGTGGAGGTGGCGGAAACACCATATATTTT
abundance: few; v_gene: TRBV28; d_gene: TRBD2; j_gene: TRBJ2-3; CDR3aa: CASSYGLADSTDTQYF; CDR3nt: TGTGCCAGCAGTTACGGACTAGCCGACAGCACAGATACGCAGTATTTT
abundance: few; v_gene: TRBV3-1; d_gene: TRBD2; j_gene: TRBJ2-3; CDR3aa: CASSYSGGTDTQYF; CDR3nt: TGTGCCAGCAGCTATAGCGGGGGCACAGATACGCAGTATTTT
abundance: many; v_gene: TRBV28; d_gene: -; j_gene: TRBJ2-3; CDR3aa: CASSRQGGRGTQYF; CDR3nt: TGTGCCAGCAGTCGGCAGGGGGGAAGGGGTACGCAGTATTTT
abundance: many; v_gene: TRBV7-9; d_gene: -; j_gene: TRBJ1-5; CDR3aa: CASSPGSGNQPQHF; CDR3nt: TGTGCCAGCAGCCCAGGGTCGGGCAATCAGCCCCAGCATTTT
abundance: -; v_gene: TRBV19; d_gene: -; j_gene: TRBJ1-1; CDR3aa: CASSSGTEAFF; CDR3nt: TGTGCCAGTAGTAGTGGCACTGAAGCTTTCTTT
abundance: many; v_gene: TRBV6-2/TRBV6-3; d_gene: TRBD1; j_gene: TRBJ1-2; CDR3aa: CASSTGGYGYTF; CDR3nt: TGTGCCAGCAGTACAGGGGGCTATGGCTACACCTTC
abundance: -; v_gene: TRBV29-1; d_gene: -; j_gene: TRBJ2-3; CDR3aa: CSADPRTDTQYF; CDR3nt: TGCAGCGCCGACCCGCGCACAGATACGCAGTATTTT
abundance: few; v_gene: TRBV11-2; d_gene: -; j_gene: TRBJ1-6; CDR3aa: CASSLVSGPNRYNSPLHF; CDR3nt: TGTGCCAGCAGCTTAGTCAGTGGCCCCAACCGCTATAATTCACCCCTCCACTTT
abundance: many; v_gene: TRBV28; d_gene: -; j_gene: TRBJ2-3; CDR3aa: CASSSDTDTQYF; CDR3nt: TGTGCCAGCAGTTCGGACACAGATACGCAGTATTTT
abundance: -; v_gene: TRBV30; d_gene: -; j_gene: TRBJ1-4; CDR3aa: CAWNLLGATNEKLFF; CDR3nt: TGTGCCTGGAACCTACTGGGAGCAACTAATGAAAAACTGTTTTTT
abundance: many; v_gene: TRBV20-1; d_gene: TRBD1; j_gene: TRBJ1-6; CDR3aa: CSVTQGASSPLHF; CDR3nt: TGCAGTGTTACGCAGGGGGCGAGTTCACCCCTCCACTTT
abundance: many; v_gene: TRBV10-3; d_gene: -; j_gene: TRBJ2-3; CDR3aa: CAISESLDPRTDTQYF; CDR3nt: TGTGCCATCAGTGAGTCGCTGGATCCTCGCACAGATACGCAGTATTTT
abundance: many; v_gene: TRBV28; d_gene: TRBD1; j_gene: TRBJ2-7; CDR3aa: CAVFDRDRGNYEQYF; CDR3nt: TGTGCCGTCTTCGACCGGGACAGGGGTAATTACGAGCAGTACTTC
abundance: -; v_gene: TRBV20-1; d_gene: -; j_gene: TRBJ1-1; CDR3aa: CSARDSAGTTEAFF; CDR3nt: TGCAGTGCTAGAGATTCGGCAGGGACCACTGAAGCTTTCTTT
abundance: -; v_gene: TRBV20-1; d_gene: -; j_gene: TRBJ1-5; CDR3aa: CSAREKAGRGQPQHF; CDR3nt: TGCAGTGCTAGAGAAAAAGCAGGGAGGGGTCAGCCCCAGCATTTT
abundance: -; v_gene: TRBV27; d_gene: -; j_gene: TRBJ2-7; CDR3aa: CASSPTGTPYEQYF; CDR3nt: TGTGCCAGCAGTCCGACCGGGACCCCATACGAGCAGTACTTC
abundance: once; v_gene: TRBV18; d_gene: -; j_gene: TRBJ1-6; CDR3aa: CASSLGSDGTSPLHF; CDR3nt: TGTGCCAGCTCACTGGGGAGCGACGGTACCTCACCCCTCCACTTT
abundance: -; v_gene: TRBV2; d_gene: -; j_gene: TRBJ1-6; CDR3aa: CASSGSGGGSDSPLHF; CDR3nt: TGTGCCAGCAGTGGAAGCGGGGGGGGCAGTGATTCACCCCTCCACTTT